The 12 T cell receptor beta chains presented below share a single source sample, sequenced in a study of T cells in Graves' hyperthyroidism and ophthalmopathy (dated by TCRdb to the late 2010s). Receptors were amplified or captured by multiplex PCR. Sequencing was performed on an Illumina HiSeq 2000. TCR beta CDR3 regions were amplified from RNA transcripts. For the first round of RT-PCR on the TCR CDR3, the HTBI primer set was used together with the Qiagen OneStep RT-PCR kit. TCRdb reprocessed the public reads (quality trimming at Q25 with fastp, clone calling with MiXCR) and kept in-frame beta chains. Rows merge per CDR3 protein into single entries with the most common DNA and genes. In all, the sample holds approximately 600,000 distinct CDR3 sequences, and 14% of those were seen once. Around 7% of the sample belongs to the ten largest clones. The specimen sequenced was blood. Every receptor here comes from a woman between 18 and 29 years old with Graves' ophthalmopathy.

This clonotype was counted ten times or more. V is TRBV7-9 and J is TRBJ2-1, with TRBD2 as a possible D gene (5 bases). There are 12 residues in the CDR3. V shed 5 bases and J shed 5 bases, with 7 bases lying between them. CDR1 and CDR2 (germline): SEHNR, FQNEAQ (reference sequence). The CDR3 here is CASSPRDNEQFF. In nucleotides, the CDR3 is TGTGCCAGCAGCCCGCGGGACAATGAGCAGTTCTTC.

There are a few counts of this clonotype. The conserved final phenylalanine or tryptophan is absent from the CDR3, which likely points to a read error. J is TRBJ1-5 and V is TRBV27; D might be TRBD1 (6 bases). Germline V gene lookup returns CDR1 MNHEY and CDR2 SMNVEV (reference sequence). The CDR3 is made up of 17 amino acids. Trimming removed 6 bases from V and 6 bases from J, with 24 bases in between. The CDR3 DNA reads as TGTGCCAGCAGCTCTTCCTCCAGTTTGGGGGGCGGTCAGCCCCAGCATCTT. This gives the protein CASSSSSSLGGGQPQHL.

The sample holds many counts of this clonotype. The chain joins TRBV3-1 to TRBJ2-3; 9 bases are a match to TRBD1. Germline loops: CDR1 LGHDT, CDR2 YNNKEL (reference sequence). CDR3 size: 16 residues. With V trimmed by 5 bases and J by 2 bases, 8 bases remained unmatched. The CDR3 is CASSSGQGTFTDTQYF. CDR3 coding DNA: TGTGCCAGCAGCTCAGGACAGGGGACTTTCACAGATACGCAGTATTTT.

This clonotype was detected ten times or more. The chain uses TRBV7-6 and TRBJ2-4, with D perhaps TRBD2 (5 bases). The CDR3 has 16 residues. V lost 5 bases, J lost 3 bases, and 17 bases lay in between. Germline V lookup: CDR1 SGHVS, CDR2 FNYEAQ. As DNA, the CDR3 is TGTGCCAGCAGCCCCGCGATCTTGGGGAGCAAAAACATTCAGTACTTC. Protein product: CASSPAILGSKNIQYF.

This clonotype came up a few times. The rearrangement joins TRBV25-1 to TRBJ1-5; unclear D gene. The CDR3 runs to 14 residues. Germline V gene lookup returns CDR1 MGHDK and CDR2 SYGVNS. Trimming left V 8 bases short and J 0 bases short, with 11 bases between. CDR3 in amino acids: CASPVRYSNQPQHF. CDR3 DNA: TGTGCCAGCCCGGTCCGGTATAGCAATCAGCCCCAGCATTTT.

This clonotype was seen ten or more times. The chain is built from TRBV2 and TRBJ2-7; TRBD1 agrees at 7 bases. The germline gives CDR1 SNHLY, CDR2 FYNNEI. The length of the CDR3 is 14 residues. J gave up 0 bases and V 7 bases, and 6 bases lay outside the gene matches. CDR3 in amino acids: CASKGQKSSYEQYF. The CDR3 region has the DNA TGTGCCAGCAAGGGACAGAAGAGCTCCTACGAGCAGTACTTC.

There are many counts of this clonotype. The chain has TRBV11-2 and TRBJ2-1; perhaps TRBD2 as D (6 bases). CDR1 is SGHAT, CDR2 FQNNGV, per germline. This CDR3 spans 14 amino acids. V was pared by 5 bases and J by 10 bases, with 18 bases between. The CDR3 sequence is CASSLSRRAGEQFF. The CDR3 DNA sequence: TGTGCCAGCAGCCTATCCAGGAGGGCCGGCGAGCAGTTCTTC.

This clonotype occurred many times. CDR3 residues: CASSLWRTGSSYEQFF. In DNA, the CDR3 is TGTGCCAGCAGTTTATGGCGGACAGGGTCGAGTTATGAGCAGTTCTTC. The genes are TRBV28 and TRBJ2-1; 8 bases align to TRBD1. CDR1 and CDR2 (germline): MDHEN, SYDVKM. The CDR3 runs 16 residues. V lost 0 bases and J lost 8; bases outside the gene matches: 9.

This clonotype was detected ten times or more. As DNA, the CDR3 is TGTGCCTGGACCTGGACTGGTAACAATGAGCAGTTCTTC. This gives the protein CAWTWTGNNEQFF. This chain links TRBV30 with TRBJ2-1; maybe TRBD2 (5 bases). This CDR3 contains 13 residues. Germline lookup yields CDR1 GTSNPN and CDR2 SVGIG (reference sequence). The V gene lost 4 bases and the J gene lost 5 bases, with 12 bases spanning the gap.

This clonotype was seen at least ten times. The chain couples TRBV28 to TRBJ2-1; D not certain. V shed 2 bases and J shed 5 bases, with 7 bases lying between them. The CDR3 has 13 residues. From germline, CDR1 is MDHEN and CDR2 SYDVKM. Written as DNA, the CDR3 is TGTGCCAGCAGTTTACCCTCTCACAATGAGCAGTTCTTC. It yields the protein CASSLPSHNEQFF. Based on the CDR3 plus reference TRBV28 and TRBJ2-1, the full variable domain is DVKVTQSSRYLVKRTGEKVFLECVQDMDHENMFWYRQDPGLGLRLIYFSYDVKMKEKGDIPEGYSVSREKKERFSLILESASTNQTSMYLCASSLPSHNEQFFGPGTRLTVL.

This chain connects TRBV19 to TRBJ1-5; possible D gene TRBD1, 6 bases. Trimming left V 2 bases short and J 2 bases short, with 10 bases between. The CDR3 runs to 15 residues. Germline V CDR1 and CDR2: LNHDA, SQIVND (reference sequence). CDR3 sequence: CASSITGFGNQPQHF. CDR3 nucleotides: TGTGCCAGTAGTATAACAGGGTTCGGCAATCAGCCCCAGCATTTT.

In its sample, this clonotype was seen a few times. The CDR3 ends on some other residue instead of the conserved phenylalanine or tryptophan, so this is likely a read error. The chain is built from TRBV14 and TRBJ1-2; 10 bases are a match to TRBD1. The V and J ends lost 4 bases and 4 bases, in that order; junction bases with no gene match: 0. This CDR3 contains 13 residues. Germline assignment: CDR1 SGHDN and CDR2 FVKESK. The CDR3 region is CASSRDRGYGYTL. Here the CDR3 DNA reads TGTGCCAGCAGCCGGGACAGGGGCTATGGCTACACCCTC.